The 8 T cell receptor beta chains reported below all come from one sample, sequenced in a study of tumor and adjacent non-tumor tissue in lung cancer. No cell sorting was done before RNA was extracted from the tissue. Three rounds of nested PCR, following a modified ARM-PCR protocol, produced the TCRbeta library. TCRdb processed the multiplex PCR reads anew with MiXCR; each CDR3 protein has one entry. This sample has 120,000 or so distinct CDR3 sequences, with around three fifths found just once. Sequencing input: lung tumor tissue. Receptors originate from a man aged 30 to 39 with non-small cell lung cancer.

J is TRBJ2-5 and V is TRBV11-2; TRBD1 might be the D (7 bases). This CDR3 spans 14 amino acids. The V end lost 5 bases, the J end lost 9 bases, and 19 bases lay between the germline ends. Germline V gene lookup returns CDR1 SGHAT and CDR2 FQNNGV. CDR3 coding DNA: TGTGCCAGCAGCGCCACAGGGGATGGGGAGGCCCAGTACTTC. It yields the protein CASSATGDGEAQYF.

As for this clonotype: This sequence may be a read error, since a much larger clone differs from it by one base. The genes are TRBV6-6 and TRBJ1-5, with D hard to call. The CDR3 contains 14 residues. V was trimmed by 3 bases and J by 4 bases, leaving 10 bases between them. Germline CDR1 and CDR2: MNHNY and SVGAGI (reference sequence). The CDR3 DNA reads as TGTGCCAGCAGTTATACTGGGCAGAATCAGCCCCAGCATTTT. Protein product: CASSYTGQNQPQHF.

The chain recombines TRBV5-4 with TRBJ1-2, with 8 nucleotides matching TRBD1. With V trimmed by 0 bases and J by 8 bases, 9 bases remained unmatched. The CDR3 runs 15 residues. The germline V gene encodes CDR1 SGHNT and CDR2 YYREEE (reference sequence). In DNA, the CDR3 is TGTGCCAGCAGCTTGGATGTGACAGGGGCCAACGGCTACACCTTC. This codes for CASSLDVTGANGYTF.

Many counts were recorded for this clonotype. The chain combines TRBV6-2 or TRBV6-3 with TRBJ2-2; possibly TRBD2 for D (6 bases). The germline V gene has CDR1 MNHEY and CDR2 SVGEGT. Trimming removed 6 bases at V and 1 base at J, with 6 bases between. The CDR3 extends over 13 amino acids. The DNA for the CDR3 is TGTGCCAGCAGGGGACTGAACACCGGGGAGCTGTTTTTT. It yields the protein CASRGLNTGELFF.

The V gene is TRBV29-1, the J gene TRBJ2-5; maybe TRBD2 (6 bases). CDR1 is SQVTM and CDR2 is ANQGSEA in the germline V gene. The CDR3 sequence is 14 residues long. Trimming took 6 bases from V and 5 from J, leaving 19 bases between them. Written as DNA, the CDR3 is TGCAGCGTGGCTCGGGACGGAGGGGTGGAGACCCAGTACTTC. This codes for CSVARDGGVETQYF.

Points on this clonotype: A much larger clone sits a single nucleotide away, making a read error possible. V and J are TRBV29-1 and TRBJ2-1; D unresolved. Germline V gives CDR1 SQVTM, CDR2 ANQGSEA. The CDR3 loop spans 14 amino acids. CDR3 loop: CSVVFFDPIDKQLF. The CDR3 coding sequence is TGCAGCGTCGTATTTTTTGACCCAATCGACAAGCAGCTCTTC.

In the case of this clonotype: The final CDR3 position lacks the conserved phenylalanine or tryptophan, pointing to a likely read error. The rearrangement joins TRBV4-2 to TRBJ2-7, with TRBD2 identical over 10 bases. The CDR3 has 15 amino acids. Per germline, CDR1 LGHNA and CDR2 YNFKEQ. The CDR3 protein is CASSQGTSGFYDQYY. CDR3 DNA: TGTGCCAGCAGCCAAGGGACTAGCGGATTCTACGATCAGTACTAC.

Turning to this clonotype: A read error may be the cause here, since a much bigger clone is one base away. The genes are TRBV12-3 or TRBV12-4 and TRBJ1-1; D possibly corresponds to TRBD1 (6 bases). Trimming shortened V by 6 bases and J by 7 bases, and 15 bases separated the two germline ends. The CDR3 has 13 amino acids. CDR3: CASRGYGGIEAFF. For the CDR3, the DNA is TGTGCCAGCAGGGGCTACGGGGGCATTGAAGCTTTCTTT.